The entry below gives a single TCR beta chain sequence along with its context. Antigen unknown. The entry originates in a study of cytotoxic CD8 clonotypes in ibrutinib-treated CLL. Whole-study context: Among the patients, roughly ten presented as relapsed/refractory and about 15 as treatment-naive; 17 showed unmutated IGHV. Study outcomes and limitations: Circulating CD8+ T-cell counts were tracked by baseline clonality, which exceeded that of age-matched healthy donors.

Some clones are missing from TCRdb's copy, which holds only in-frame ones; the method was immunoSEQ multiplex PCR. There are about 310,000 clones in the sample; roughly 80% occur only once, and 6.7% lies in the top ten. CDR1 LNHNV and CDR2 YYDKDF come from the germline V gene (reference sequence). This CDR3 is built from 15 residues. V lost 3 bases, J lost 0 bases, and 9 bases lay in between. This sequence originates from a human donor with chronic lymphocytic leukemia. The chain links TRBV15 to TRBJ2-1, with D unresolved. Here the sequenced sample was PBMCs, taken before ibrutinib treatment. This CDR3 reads CATSSFRGSYNEQFF. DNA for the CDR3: TGTGCCACCAGCAGTTTCCGAGGCTCCTACAATGAGCAGTTCTTC.